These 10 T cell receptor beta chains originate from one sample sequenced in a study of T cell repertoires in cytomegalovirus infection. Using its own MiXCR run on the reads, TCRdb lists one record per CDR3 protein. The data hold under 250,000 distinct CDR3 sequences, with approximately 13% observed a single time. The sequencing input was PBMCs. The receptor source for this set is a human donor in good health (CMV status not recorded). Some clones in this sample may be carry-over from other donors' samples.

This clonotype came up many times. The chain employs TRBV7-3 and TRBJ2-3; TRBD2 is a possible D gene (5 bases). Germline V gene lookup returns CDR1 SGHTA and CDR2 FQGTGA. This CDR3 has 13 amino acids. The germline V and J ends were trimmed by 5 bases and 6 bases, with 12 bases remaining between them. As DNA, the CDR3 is TGTGCCAGCAGCCAAGGGAGACTGGATACGCAGTATTTT. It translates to CASSQGRLDTQYF.

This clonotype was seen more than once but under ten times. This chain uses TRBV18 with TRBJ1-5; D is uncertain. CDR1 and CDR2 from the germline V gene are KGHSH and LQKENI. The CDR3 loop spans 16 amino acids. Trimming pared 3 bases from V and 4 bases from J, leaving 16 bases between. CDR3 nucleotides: TGTGCCAGCTCACCCAAAACCAGCAGCGGTAATCAGCCCCAGCATTTT. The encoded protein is CASSPKTSSGNQPQHF. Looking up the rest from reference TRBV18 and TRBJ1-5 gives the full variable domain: NAGVMQNPRHLVRRRGQEARLRCSPMKGHSHVYWYRQLPEEGLKFMVYLQKENIIDESGMPKERFSAEFPKEGPSILRIQQVVRGDSAAYFCASSPKTSSGNQPQHFGDGTRLSIL.

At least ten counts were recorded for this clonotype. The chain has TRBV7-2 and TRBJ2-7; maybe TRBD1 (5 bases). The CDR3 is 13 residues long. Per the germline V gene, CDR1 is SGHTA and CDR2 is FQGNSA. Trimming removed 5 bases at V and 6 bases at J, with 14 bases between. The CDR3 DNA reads TGTGCCAGCAGCCCCCGTTGGGGCGGCGAGCAGTACTTC. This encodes CASSPRWGGEQYF.

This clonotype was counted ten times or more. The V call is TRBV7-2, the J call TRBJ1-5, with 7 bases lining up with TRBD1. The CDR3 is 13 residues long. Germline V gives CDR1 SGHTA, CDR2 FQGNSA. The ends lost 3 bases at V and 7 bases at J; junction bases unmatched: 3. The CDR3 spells CASSLRGPQPQHF. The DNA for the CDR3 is TGTGCCAGCAGCTTGAGGGGGCCGCAGCCCCAGCATTTT.

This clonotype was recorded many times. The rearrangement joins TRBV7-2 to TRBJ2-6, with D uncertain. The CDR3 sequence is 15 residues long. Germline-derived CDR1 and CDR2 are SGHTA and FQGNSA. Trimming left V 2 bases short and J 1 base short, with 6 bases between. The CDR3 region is CASSLLGSGANVLTF. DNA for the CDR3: TGTGCCAGCAGCTTATTAGGGTCTGGGGCCAACGTCCTGACTTTC.

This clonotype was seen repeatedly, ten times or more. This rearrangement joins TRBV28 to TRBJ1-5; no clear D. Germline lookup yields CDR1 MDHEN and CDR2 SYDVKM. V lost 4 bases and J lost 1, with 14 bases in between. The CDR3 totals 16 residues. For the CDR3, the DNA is TGTGCCAGCAGTTCCGCGGGGTTCGTAAGCAATCAGCCCCAGCATTTT. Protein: CASSSAGFVSNQPQHF.

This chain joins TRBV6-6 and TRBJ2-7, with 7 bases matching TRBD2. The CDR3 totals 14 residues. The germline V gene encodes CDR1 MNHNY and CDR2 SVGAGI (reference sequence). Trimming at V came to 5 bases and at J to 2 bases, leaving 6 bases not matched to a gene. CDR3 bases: TGTGCCAGCAGTGCCAGGCGGGAGCCCTACGAGCAGTACTTC. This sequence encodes CASSARREPYEQYF.

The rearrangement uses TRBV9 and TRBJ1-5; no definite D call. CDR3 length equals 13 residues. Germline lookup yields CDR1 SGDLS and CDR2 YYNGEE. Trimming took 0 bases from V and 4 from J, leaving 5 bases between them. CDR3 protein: CASSVGVNQPQHF. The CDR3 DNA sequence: TGTGCCAGCAGCGTAGGGGTGAATCAGCCCCAGCATTTT. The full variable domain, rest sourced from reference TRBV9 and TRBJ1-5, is DSGVTQTPKHLITATGQRVTLRCSPRSGDLSVYWYQQSLDQGLQFLIQYYNGEERAKGNILERFSAQQFPDLHSELNLSSLELGDSALYFCASSVGVNQPQHFGDGTRLSIL.

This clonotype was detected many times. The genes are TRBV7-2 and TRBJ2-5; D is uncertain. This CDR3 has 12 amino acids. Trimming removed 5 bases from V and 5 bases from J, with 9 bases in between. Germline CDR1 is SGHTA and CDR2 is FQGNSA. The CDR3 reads CASSPSRETQYF. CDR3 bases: TGTGCCAGCAGCCCGTCAAGGGAGACCCAGTACTTC.

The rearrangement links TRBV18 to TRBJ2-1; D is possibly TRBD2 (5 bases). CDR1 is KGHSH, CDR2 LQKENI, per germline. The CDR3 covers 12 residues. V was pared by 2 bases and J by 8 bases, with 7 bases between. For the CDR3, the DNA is TGTGCCAGCTCACCAAGCGGAGATGAGCAGTTCTTC. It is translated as CASSPSGDEQFF.